A selection of T cell receptor beta chains follows, all from one sample in a study of Ad26.COV2.S vaccination and SARS-CoV-2 variants. Repertoires were generated with immunoSEQ multiplex PCR, while TCRdb's copy carries only in-frame clones and drops some. Among roughly 450,000 clones, 90% were seen once, and the ten largest hold more than 9%. Sequenced material: peripheral blood, taken in a trial of Ad26.COV2.S vaccine versus placebo. These TCRs come from a person aged 18-60 years who received the Ad26.COV2.S COVID-19 vaccine or a placebo. The CDR3 runs from the conserved cysteine through the conserved F or W. The order of the fields is clone size, V gene, J gene, D gene, CDR3 protein, CDR3 DNA. D genes are given only for firm matches. Size tells how often a clone was seen (once, few, many) or the class of an expanded clone, and some rows leave it out.

>-|TRBV27|TRBJ2-7|TRBD1
CASSLDRVNEQYF
TGTGCCAGCAGTTTGGACAGGGTCAACGAGCAGTACTTC
>-|TRBV5-4|TRBJ2-7|-
CASRRDPTYEQYF
TGTGCCAGCAGGCGGGACCCCACCTACGAGCAGTACTTC
>-|TRBV20-1|TRBJ2-7|-
CSASSRAHYEQYF
TGCAGTGCTAGTAGCAGGGCCCACTACGAGCAGTACTTC
>-|TRBV28|TRBJ1-1|-
CASNTGSTEAFF
TGTGCCAGCAACACAGGGAGCACTGAAGCTTTCTTT
>few|TRBV11-3|TRBJ2-1|-
CASSPPGAARNEQFF
TGTGCCAGCAGCCCTCCAGGGGCCGCTCGCAATGAGCAGTTCTTC
>-|TRBV28|TRBJ2-3|TRBD2
CASGPIAGGEDTQYF
TGTGCCAGCGGGCCTATAGCGGGAGGGGAAGATACGCAGTATTTT
>-|TRBV2|TRBJ1-1|TRBD1
CASGYRGQGNTEAFF
TGTGCCAGCGGATACCGGGGACAGGGGAACACTGAAGCTTTCTTT
>few|TRBV7-2|TRBJ1-2|-
CASSLAGRVLGGYTF
TGTGCCAGCAGCTTAGCAGGTCGGGTTTTGGGGGGCTACACCTTC
>-|TRBV5-1|TRBJ2-7|TRBD2
CASSPGTSGIGEQYF
TGCGCCAGCAGCCCCGGGACTAGCGGGATCGGCGAGCAGTACTTC
>-|TRBV6-1|TRBJ1-5|-
CASSEWDNQPQHF
TGTGCCAGCAGTGAATGGGACAATCAGCCCCAGCATTTT
>-|TRBV19|TRBJ2-5|TRBD1
CASSRGQEETQYF
TGTGCCAGTAGTAGGGGACAGGAAGAGACCCAGTACTTC
>-|TRBV24-1|TRBJ2-1|TRBD2
CATSDSGRGGNEQFF
TGTGCCACCAGTGATTCGGGCCGCGGGGGCAATGAGCAGTTCTTC
>once|TRBV5-1|TRBJ2-1|TRBD2
CASRMSGSSYNEQFF
TGCGCCAGCAGAATGAGCGGGAGCTCCTACAATGAGCAGTTCTTC
>-|TRBV5-1|TRBJ2-7|TRBD2
CASSSWTSGSPSSYEQYF
TGCGCCAGCAGCTCCTGGACTAGCGGGAGTCCAAGCTCCTACGAGCAGTACTTC
>-|TRBV7-6|TRBJ2-3|TRBD2
CASSQTSGGTDTQYF
TGTGCCAGCAGCCAGACTAGCGGGGGCACAGATACGCAGTATTTT
>-|TRBV11-3|TRBJ2-3|-
CASSLGQGPTDTQYF
TGTGCCAGCAGCTTAGGTCAGGGTCCCACAGATACGCAGTATTTT